The 7 T cell receptor beta chains below all came from one sample that was sequenced in a study of control samples from healthy donors and cancer patients. Generated by immunoSEQ multiplex PCR, the TCRdb table keeps only in-frame clones and is missing some. The sample shows 35,000 to 45,000 clones, approximately 87% of them seen only once. The sequencing sample was made of blood. The source is a man in his 60s in good health.

J is TRBJ1-1 and V is TRBV21-1. TRBV21-1 is marked as a pseudogene. The CDR3 consists of 14 residues. CDR3 nucleotides: TGTGCCAGCAGCAAAGAAAAGGAGCACACTGAAGCTTTCTTT. It encodes CASSKEKEHTEAFF.

This clone was detected once. The V gene is TRBV30, the J gene TRBJ2-7; no clear D gene. The CDR3 extends over 14 amino acids. The V gene lost 2 bases and the J gene lost 2 bases, with 13 bases spanning the gap. CDR1 is GTSNPN and CDR2 is SVGIG in the germline V gene (reference sequence). The CDR3 loop is CAWSRTHSTYEQYF. DNA of the CDR3: TGTGCCTGGAGTAGGACCCACAGCACCTACGAGCAGTACTTC.

V is TRBV18 and J is TRBJ1-2; 7 bases fit TRBD1. The CDR3 is made up of 15 amino acids. Germline trimming cut 5 bases from V and 6 bases from J; bases unmatched to any gene: 12. Germline V gene sequence: CDR1 KGHSH, CDR2 LQKENI. The CDR3 here is CASSAGQLLRDGYTF. The DNA for the CDR3 is TGTGCCAGCTCAGCGGGACAGTTACTTCGGGATGGCTACACCTTC.

V gene TRBV2 combines with J gene TRBJ2-3, with unresolved D. Germline assignment: CDR1 SNHLY and CDR2 FYNNEI. Trimming stripped 4 bases from V and 1 base from J, with 12 bases between. The CDR3 is made up of 15 amino acids. The CDR3 protein is CASSGGNRGTDTQYF. CDR3 nucleotide sequence: TGTGCCAGCAGTGGTGGTAATCGGGGCACAGATACGCAGTATTTT.

J is TRBJ2-2 and V is TRBV5-1; perhaps TRBD2 as D (6 bases). CDR1 is SGHRS and CDR2 is YFSETQ in the germline V gene. CDR3 length equals 14 residues. V dropped 6 bases and J dropped 4 bases, with 13 bases sitting between them. For the CDR3, the DNA is TGCGCCAGCAAGGAGGGAACGGGCACCGGGGAGCTGTTTTTT. Its translation is CASKEGTGTGELFF.

V gene TRBV6-5 combines with J gene TRBJ1-1, with D possibly being TRBD1 (5 bases). The germline V gene encodes CDR1 MNHEY and CDR2 SVGAGI. This CDR3 comprises 12 residues. Deletions cut 0 bases from V and 10 bases from J, with 9 bases between. CDR3 sequence reads: CASSYSQGAAFF. As DNA, the CDR3 is TGTGCCAGCAGTTACTCGCAGGGTGCAGCTTTCTTT.

The chain combines TRBV11-2 with TRBJ2-7, with D possibly TRBD1 on 6 matching bases. V was pared by 0 bases and J by 7 bases, with 7 bases between. CDR3 length: 12 amino acids. Germline values: CDR1 SGHAT, CDR2 FQNNGV. CDR3 amino acids: CASSLDRGEQYF. Here the CDR3 DNA reads TGTGCCAGCAGCTTAGACAGGGGTGAGCAGTACTTC.